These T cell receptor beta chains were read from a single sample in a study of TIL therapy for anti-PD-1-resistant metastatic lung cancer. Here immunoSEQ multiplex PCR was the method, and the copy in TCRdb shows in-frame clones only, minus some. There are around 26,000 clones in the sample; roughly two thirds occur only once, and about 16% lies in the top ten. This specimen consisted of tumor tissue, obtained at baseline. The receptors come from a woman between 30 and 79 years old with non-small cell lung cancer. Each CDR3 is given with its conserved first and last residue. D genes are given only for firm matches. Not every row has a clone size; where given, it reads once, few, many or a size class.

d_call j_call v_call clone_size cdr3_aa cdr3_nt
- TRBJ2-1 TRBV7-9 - CASSSRAGNEQFF TGTGCCAGCAGCTCCAGAGCTGGAAATGAGCAGTTCTTC
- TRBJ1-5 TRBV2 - CASSESGANQPQHF TGTGCCAGCAGTGAGTCAGGGGCCAATCAGCCCCAGCATTTT
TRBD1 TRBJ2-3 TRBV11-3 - CASSFLPGQGDTQYF TGTGCCAGCAGCTTCCTACCGGGACAGGGAGATACGCAGTATTTT
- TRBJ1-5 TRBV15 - CATSRGSVSNQPQHF TGTGCCACCAGCAGAGGTAGCGTTAGCAATCAGCCCCAGCATTTT
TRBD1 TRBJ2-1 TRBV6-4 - CASSGTGGVNEQFF TGTGCCAGCAGTGGGACAGGGGGGGTCAATGAGCAGTTCTTC
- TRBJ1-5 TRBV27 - CASSFGSPPRPNQPQHF TGTGCCAGCAGTTTTGGTAGCCCCCCCAGGCCCAATCAGCCCCAGCATTTT
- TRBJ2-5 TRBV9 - CASSAAFLGPQETQYF TGTGCCAGCAGCGCAGCGTTCTTGGGGCCACAAGAGACCCAGTACTTC
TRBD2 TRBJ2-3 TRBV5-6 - CASSLEVAGGDTQYF TGTGCCAGCAGCTTGGAGGTAGCGGGAGGAGATACGCAGTATTTT
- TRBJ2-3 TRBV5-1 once CASSLKASDTQYF TGCGCCAGCAGCTTAAAGGCCTCCGATACGCAGTATTTT
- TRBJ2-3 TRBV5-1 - CASSLEDTQYF TGCGCCAGCAGCCTGGAAGATACGCAGTATTTT
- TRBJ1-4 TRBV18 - CAVGSEKLFF TGTGCCGTCGGGAGTGAAAAACTGTTTTTT
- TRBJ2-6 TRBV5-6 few CASSSLGTSGANVLTF TGTGCCAGCAGTTCCCTAGGGACATCTGGGGCCAACGTCCTGACTTTC
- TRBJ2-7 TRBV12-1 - CASSPPGSGRDYEQYF TGTGCCAGCAGCCCCCCGGGTAGCGGGAGGGATTACGAGCAGTACTTC
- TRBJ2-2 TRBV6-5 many CASSYFGQSGELFF TGTGCCAGCAGTTACTTCGGCCAGTCTGGGGAGCTGTTTTTT
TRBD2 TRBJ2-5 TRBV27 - CASTNSGGAEETQYF TGTGCCAGCACGAATTCGGGAGGAGCGGAAGAGACCCAGTACTTC
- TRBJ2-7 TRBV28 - CASAPTPYEQYF TGTGCCAGCGCCCCCACCCCCTACGAGCAGTACTTC
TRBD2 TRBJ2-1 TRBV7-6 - CASSSTGTSAANEQFF TGTGCCAGCAGCTCAACCGGGACTAGCGCCGCCAATGAGCAGTTCTTC
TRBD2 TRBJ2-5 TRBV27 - CASSPGTSGRYRETQYF TGTGCCAGCAGTCCCGGGACTAGCGGGAGGTATAGAGAGACCCAGTACTTC
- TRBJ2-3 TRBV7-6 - CASSHRPYGTDTQYF TGTGCCAGCAGCCACCGGCCTTATGGCACAGATACGCAGTATTTT
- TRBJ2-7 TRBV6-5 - CASSLATGWSGEQYF TGTGCCAGCAGTTTAGCGACAGGCTGGTCTGGCGAGCAGTACTTC
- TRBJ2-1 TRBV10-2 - CASRRDGRHEQFF TGCGCCAGCAGGCGGGACGGTCGGCATGAGCAGTTCTTC
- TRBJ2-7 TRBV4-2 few CASSQDLLAIEQYF TGTGCCAGCAGCCAAGATCTGTTAGCGATCGAGCAGTACTTC
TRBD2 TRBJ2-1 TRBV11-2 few CASSSTLGSGRLMHNEQFF TGTGCCAGCAGCTCTACCTTAGGTAGCGGGAGGTTAATGCATAATGAGCAGTTCTTC
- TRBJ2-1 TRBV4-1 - CASSTRIADEQFF TGCGCCAGCAGCACCCGGATTGCGGATGAGCAGTTCTTC
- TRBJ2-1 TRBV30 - CAWSAGSRWEQFF TGTGCCTGGAGTGCAGGATCAAGGTGGGAGCAGTTCTTC
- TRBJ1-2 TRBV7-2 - CASSLEPIGYIGGYTF TGTGCCAGCAGCTTAGAGCCAATCGGATATATAGGTGGCTACACCTTC
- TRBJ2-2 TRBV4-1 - CASSSGTSNTGELFF TGCGCCAGCAGCTCCGGGACTTCGAACACCGGGGAGCTGTTTTTT
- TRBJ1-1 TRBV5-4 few CASSGGDGNTEAFF TGTGCCAGCAGCGGAGGGGACGGGAACACTGAAGCTTTCTTT
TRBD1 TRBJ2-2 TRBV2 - CASATGLPTGELFF TGTGCCAGCGCGACAGGGTTGCCTACCGGGGAGCTGTTTTTT
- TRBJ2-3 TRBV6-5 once CASSRSRDTQYF TGTGCCAGCAGTCGAAGTCGGGATACGCAGTATTTT
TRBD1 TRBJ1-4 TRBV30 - CAWAGTGGGKLFF TGTGCCTGGGCCGGGACAGGGGGCGGAAAACTGTTTTTT
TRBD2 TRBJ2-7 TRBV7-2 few CASSLEGLAGAYEQYF TGTGCCAGCAGCTTAGAGGGACTAGCGGGAGCCTACGAGCAGTACTTC
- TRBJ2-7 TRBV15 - CATSKELSSYEQYF TGTGCCACCAGCAAAGAACTATCCTCCTACGAGCAGTACTTC
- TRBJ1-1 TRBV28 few CAGSTAPNTEAFF TGTGCCGGGTCGACAGCGCCGAACACTGAAGCTTTCTTT
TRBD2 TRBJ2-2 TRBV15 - CATSTGTSSTGELFF TGTGCCACCAGCACCGGGACTAGCAGCACCGGGGAGCTGTTTTTT
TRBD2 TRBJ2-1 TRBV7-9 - CASSPGTSGSEQFF TGTGCCAGCAGCCCAGGGACTAGCGGGAGTGAGCAGTTCTTC
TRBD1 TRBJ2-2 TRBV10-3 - CAISNRGPPTGELFF TGTGCCATCAGCAACAGGGGACCCCCCACCGGGGAGCTGTTTTTT
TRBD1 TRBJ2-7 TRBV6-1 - CASSTGTGYEQYF TGTGCCAGCAGTACCGGGACAGGCTACGAGCAGTACTTC
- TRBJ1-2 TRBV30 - CAWSVAGDGYTF TGTGCCTGGAGTGTTGCCGGGGATGGCTACACCTTC
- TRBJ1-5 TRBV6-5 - CASSYSRGNQPQHF TGTGCCAGCAGTTACTCGAGGGGGAATCAGCCCCAGCATTTT
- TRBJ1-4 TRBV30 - CAWKGLNNEKLFF TGTGCCTGGAAGGGTCTCAATAATGAAAAACTGTTTTTT